The 21 T cell receptor beta chains below come from one sample, sequenced in a study of T-cell memory formation after mild COVID-19. TCRdb fed the 5' RACE reads into MiXCR, producing one record per CDR3 protein. The data show around 310,000 distinct CDR3 sequences, with around an eighth seen just once and approximately 22% held by the top ten. Input material: PBMCs or a T cell subset sorted from them (not recorded which). These receptors were taken from a man aged 18 to 35 who had mild COVID-19 (a few samples of this study predate the infection). Cell type and time point are not known.

This chain uses TRBV28 with TRBJ2-3; 10 bases map to TRBD1. Germline CDR1 MDHEN, CDR2 SYDVKM. The trim removed 8 bases at V and 4 bases at J, leaving 9 bases unmatched. CDR3 length equals 15 residues. The CDR3, as DNA: TGTGCCAGCCGAATACCGGGACAGGGGCCAGATACGCAGTATTTT. This gives the protein CASRIPGQGPDTQYF.

In regard to this clonotype: This likely comes from a read error, as the CDR3 has no conserved phenylalanine or tryptophan at its end. This chain links TRBV9 with TRBJ1-2, with 8 bases fitting TRBD1. This CDR3 contains 13 residues. The J segment lost 8 bases and the V segment lost 3 bases, leaving 6 bases of the junction unmatched. CDR1 and CDR2 (germline): SGDLS, YYNGEE. Written as DNA, the CDR3 is TGTGCCAGCAGCGCTTGGACAGGGAGAGGCTACACCTTA. This gives the protein CASSAWTGRGYTL.

This clonotype was seen at least ten times. This chain connects TRBV5-1 to TRBJ2-5; D is perhaps TRBD1 or TRBD2 (5 bases each). The germline V and J ends were trimmed by 1 base and 0 bases, with 13 bases remaining between them. The germline V gene has CDR1 SGHRS and CDR2 YFSETQ. This CDR3 is 16 amino acids long. The CDR3 sequence: CASSLPGRTDQETQYF. As DNA, the CDR3 is TGCGCCAGCAGCTTGCCGGGGCGGACGGACCAAGAGACCCAGTACTTC. Together with reference TRBV5-1 and TRBJ2-5, the CDR3 gives the full variable domain: KAGVTQTPRYLIKTRGQQVTLSCSPISGHRSVSWYQQTPGQGLQFLFEYFSETQRNKGNFPGRFSGRQFSNSRSEMNVSTLELGDSALYLCASSLPGRTDQETQYFGPGTRLLVL.

In this sample, this clonotype turned up a few times. The J gene is TRBJ2-2, the V gene TRBV4-3; 8 nucleotides align to TRBD1. The CDR3 has 17 residues. J lost 0 bases, V lost 1 base, and 4 bases had no gene match. From germline, CDR1 is LGHNA and CDR2 YSLEER. The CDR3 loop reads CASSQVRGLANTGELFF. For the CDR3, the DNA is TGCGCCAGCAGCCAAGTCAGGGGGCTAGCGAACACCGGGGAGCTGTTTTTT.

This clonotype was found many times. This sequence joins TRBV5-1 and TRBJ2-5; no clear D gene. The CDR3 has 15 amino acids. Trimming took 1 base from V and 1 from J, leaving 11 bases between them. Germline V gene lookup returns CDR1 SGHRS and CDR2 YFSETQ. The CDR3 protein is CASSLMLGGQETQYF. CDR3 nucleotide sequence: TGCGCCAGCAGCTTGATGTTGGGTGGCCAAGAGACCCAGTACTTC. The variable domain in full, with the rest retrieved from reference TRBV5-1 and TRBJ2-5, is KAGVTQTPRYLIKTRGQQVTLSCSPISGHRSVSWYQQTPGQGLQFLFEYFSETQRNKGNFPGRFSGRQFSNSRSEMNVSTLELGDSALYLCASSLMLGGQETQYFGPGTRLLVL.

This clonotype was counted only a few times. V and J are TRBV30 and TRBJ2-7, with TRBD1 identical over 9 bases. Germline lookup yields CDR1 GTSNPN and CDR2 SVGIG (reference sequence). This CDR3 is built from 14 residues. The trim removed 1 base at V and 2 bases at J, leaving 3 bases unmatched. The CDR3 is CAWSDRGRPYEQYF. The CDR3 nucleotides read TGTGCCTGGAGTGACAGGGGGCGCCCCTACGAGCAGTACTTC. Together with reference TRBV30 and TRBJ2-7, the CDR3 gives the full variable domain: SQTIHQWPATLVQPVGSPLSLECTVEGTSNPNLYWYRQAAGRGLQLLFYSVGIGQISSEVPQNLSASRPQDRQFILSSKKLLLSDSGFYLCAWSDRGRPYEQYFGPGTRLTVT.

This clonotype was seen more than once but under ten times. The gene calls are TRBV20-1 and TRBJ1-1; weak D call: TRBD1 (5 bases). V lost 0 bases and J lost 0, with 11 bases in between. This CDR3 has 15 amino acids. The V gene's germline CDR1 is DFQATT and CDR2 SNEGSKA (reference sequence). In nucleotides, the CDR3 is TGCAGTGCTAGAGATCGGAAGGGGATGAACACTGAAGCTTTCTTT. Encoded protein: CSARDRKGMNTEAFF.

This clonotype was seen more than once but under ten times. The chain has TRBV4-1 and TRBJ2-3; 8 bases line up with TRBD2. This CDR3 is built from 16 residues. Germline loops: CDR1 MGHRA, CDR2 YSYEKL. The trim removed 2 bases at V and 0 bases at J, leaving 4 bases unmatched. For the CDR3, the DNA is TGCGCCAGCAGCCAATTCACTAGCGGAAGCACAGATACGCAGTATTTT. Protein sequence: CASSQFTSGSTDTQYF.

This clonotype was counted between two and nine times. The rearrangement joins TRBV4-1 to TRBJ2-5, with D unresolved. Trimming shortened V by 0 bases and J by 7 bases, and 9 bases separated the two germline ends. The CDR3 sequence is 13 residues long. In germline, CDR1 is MGHRA, CDR2 YSYEKL. The CDR3 spells CASSQEQTGTQYF. In nucleotides, the CDR3 is TGCGCCAGCAGCCAAGAACAGACGGGGACCCAGTACTTC.

This clonotype came up a few times. This chain joins TRBV11-2 and TRBJ1-6; 9 bases line up with TRBD1. Germline V gives CDR1 SGHAT, CDR2 FQNNGV. The length of the CDR3 is 15 residues. With 2 bases clipped from V and 7 bases from J, the junction kept 3 bases outside the gene matches. The CDR3 nucleotides are TGTGCCAGCAGCTTATCGGGGACAGGGAATTCACCCCTCCACTTT. Amino acids: CASSLSGTGNSPLHF. The entire variable domain, with the rest obtained from reference TRBV11-2 and TRBJ1-6, is as follows: EAGVAQSPRYKIIEKRQSVAFWCNPISGHATLYWYQQILGQGPKLLIQFQNNGVVDDSQLPKDRFSAERLKGVDSTLKIQPAKLEDSAVYLCASSLSGTGNSPLHFGNGTRLTVT.

Regarding this clonotype: Germline and junction disagree at one end, which may indicate a read error. This rearrangement joins TRBV6-5 to TRBJ2-7; D might be TRBD2 (6 bases). From germline, CDR1 is MNHEY and CDR2 SVGAGI. The CDR3 spans 13 residues. CDR3 amino acids: CASRRDGSNEQYF. The CDR3 DNA follows: TGTGCCAGCAGGCGGGACGGCAGCAACGAGCAGTACTTT.

The rearrangement joins TRBV4-3 to TRBJ1-4, with TRBD1 as a possible D gene (6 bases). V shed 6 bases and J shed 14 bases, with 13 bases lying between them. This CDR3 has 11 amino acids. Germline assignment: CDR1 LGHNA and CDR2 YSLEER. CDR3 bases: TGCGCCAGCAGAGGGGGAGGTCGGCTGTTTTTT. Protein product: CASRGGGRLFF.

The chain is built from TRBV4-1 and TRBJ1-4; possible D gene TRBD1, 6 bases. The CDR3 is 16 residues long. V lost 6 bases to trimming and J lost 5 bases, with 19 bases between them. In germline, CDR1 is MGHRA, CDR2 YSYEKL. DNA for the CDR3: TGCGCCAGCAGACCCCTTAGGACAGAAGTAAATGAAAAACTGTTTTTT. Encoded protein: CASRPLRTEVNEKLFF.

The chain combines TRBV2 with TRBJ1-5, with D possibly matching TRBD1 (6 bases). CDR1 is SNHLY, CDR2 FYNNEI, per germline. The CDR3 contains 14 residues. The V end lost 8 bases, the J end lost 7 bases, and 18 bases lay between the germline ends. CDR3 nucleotides: TGTGCCAGCGGGGCAGGGGTCGGGGGCCAGCCCCAGCATTTT. This gives the protein CASGAGVGGQPQHF.

This clonotype was detected a few times. This chain links TRBV6-6 with TRBJ2-3, with TRBD2 as a possible D gene (5 bases). V dropped 6 bases and J dropped 4 bases, with 14 bases sitting between them. Germline values: CDR1 MNHNY, CDR2 SVGAGI (reference sequence). The CDR3 consists of 14 residues. CDR3 coding DNA: TGTGCCAGCAGACCTACTAGTGCTCCAGATACGCAGTATTTT. Its protein is CASRPTSAPDTQYF.

In DNA, the CDR3 is TGTGCCAGCAGTTACTCGATCGGGTACGAGCAGTACGTC. Its protein is CASSYSIGYEQYV. V gene TRBV6-5 combines with J gene TRBJ2-7; no definite D call. V lost 0 bases, J lost 4 bases, and 7 bases lay in between. CDR3 length equals 13 residues. Germline V gene data show CDR1 as MNHEY and CDR2 as SVGAGI.

The V and J genes are TRBV12-3 or TRBV12-4 and TRBJ1-5, with D possibly being TRBD1 (6 bases). Trimming pared 3 bases from V and 2 bases from J, leaving 11 bases between. This CDR3 has 15 residues. The CDR3 sequence: CASSFAGEGNQPQHF. CDR3 in DNA: TGTGCCAGCAGTTTTGCAGGGGAGGGCAATCAGCCCCAGCATTTT.

This clonotype was observed a handful of times. The chain couples TRBV7-9 to TRBJ2-7, with 14 bases identical to TRBD2. The CDR3 spans 15 residues. The V gene's germline CDR1 is SEHNR and CDR2 FQNEAQ (reference sequence). Trimming removed 5 bases from V and 5 bases from J; junction bases left unmatched: 5. CDR3 coding DNA: TGTGCCAGCAGCCCCCCGGGACTAGCGGGGGACGAGCAGTACTTC. It codes for CASSPPGLAGDEQYF.

The V and J genes are TRBV5-1 and TRBJ1-4, with a weak D call TRBD1 (5 bases). Trimming removed 2 bases at V and 3 bases at J, with 8 bases between. The CDR3 covers 14 residues. Germline V gene data show CDR1 as SGHRS and CDR2 as YFSETQ. CDR3 amino acids: CASSFSGANEKLFF. CDR3 sequence (DNA): TGCGCCAGCAGCTTTTCGGGGGCTAATGAAAAACTGTTTTTT.

This clonotype appeared a few times. This chain connects TRBV21-1 to TRBJ2-7; TRBD1 was called by the table and not checked on the DNA. TRBV21-1 is a documented pseudogene. The CDR3 contains 14 residues. The CDR3 DNA is TGTGCCAGCAGCACTACAGGGGGTTGCTACGAGCAGTACTTC. It codes for CASSTTGGCYEQYF.

This clonotype was detected ten times or more. V and J are TRBV5-1 and TRBJ2-1; D is unclear. The V end was cut by 2 bases, the J end by 6 bases, with 9 bases between. The CDR3 sequence is 13 residues long. Per germline, CDR1 SGHRS and CDR2 YFSETQ. CDR3 in amino acids: CASSFSPTNEQFF. DNA of the CDR3: TGCGCCAGCAGCTTTTCACCGACCAATGAGCAGTTCTTC.